This T cell receptor beta chain was found in a study of CD8 T cells in Susac syndrome. Random-hexamer reverse transcription was applied to roughly 0.45 to 1 ug RNA. immunoSEQ multiplex PCR amplified TCR beta CDR3 across 54 Vbeta, 13 Jbeta. Each CDR3 protein gets one entry after TCRdb re-called the immunoSEQ multiplex PCR reads with MiXCR. The sample holds some 140,000 distinct CDR3 sequences, around nine tenths seen once. While CD8+ and CD4+ T cells were isolated negatively, TEMRA cells were enriched by FACS. The CDR3 is 16 amino acids. Trimming pared 2 bases from V and 4 bases from J, leaving 14 bases between. CDR1 is PRHDT and CDR2 is FYEKMQ in the germline V gene (reference sequence).

The genes are TRBV13 and TRBJ2-2, with D perhaps TRBD2 (5 bases). Sequenced input: CD8+ T cells from PBMCs. The receptor was derived from a human donor with multiple sclerosis. This CDR3 reads CASSLLGEGATGELFF. CDR3 sequence (DNA): TGTGCCAGCAGCTTACTGGGAGAAGGTGCCACCGGGGAGCTGTTTTTT.